Following are 25 T cell receptor beta chains from one sample sequenced in a study of T cell responses to AZD1222 COVID-19 vaccine. Assay used: immunoSEQ multiplex PCR; TCRdb lists only in-frame clones, some missing. The top ten hold 5.1% of the sample, which has under 150,000 clones, more than 85% seen once. The sequencing used peripheral blood, collected on day 0 of AZD1222 vaccination. The source is an adult in good health.

The chain links TRBV15 to TRBJ2-2; no definite D call. Germline loops: CDR1 LNHNV, CDR2 YYDKDF (reference sequence). CDR3 length: 12 amino acids. V lost 5 bases and J 2 bases, leaving 3 bases between the germline ends. CDR3 nucleotides: TGTGCCACCAGCGGTAACACCGGGGAGCTGTTTTTT. It yields the protein CATSGNTGELFF.

In its sample, this clone was seen once. This chain uses TRBV5-4 with TRBJ1-3, with 7 bases matching TRBD1. Germline V gives CDR1 SGHNT, CDR2 YYREEE (reference sequence). V was clipped by 5 bases and J by 0 bases; unmatched bases: 2. CDR3 length: 14 amino acids. This CDR3 is CASSYRGSGNTIYF. The CDR3 nucleotides are TGTGCCAGCAGTTACAGGGGCTCTGGAAACACCATATATTTT.

The J gene is TRBJ1-2, the V gene TRBV29-1; 7 bases are shared with TRBD1. The junction had 8 bases not matched to a gene; V was cut back by 6 bases and J by 4 bases. The germline gives CDR1 SQVTM, CDR2 ANQGSEA. This CDR3 is 13 amino acids long. The CDR3 DNA sequence: TGCAGCGTCGCTGACAGGGTTGGCTATGGCTACACCTTC. Its protein is CSVADRVGYGYTF.

The CDR3 region has the DNA TGTGCCTGCAGGGAGGGGTATGGCTACACCTTC. Amino acids: CACREGYGYTF. The rearrangement joins TRBV30 to TRBJ1-2, with D perhaps TRBD1 (5 bases). The CDR3 runs 11 residues. The V end was cut by 6 bases, the J end by 5 bases, with 10 bases between. In germline, CDR1 is GTSNPN, CDR2 SVGIG (reference sequence). Drawing the rest from reference TRBV30 and TRBJ1-2, the complete variable domain is SQTIHQWPATLVQPVGSPLSLECTVEGTSNPNLYWYRQAAGRGLQLLFYSVGIGQISSEVPQNLSASRPQDRQFILSSKKLLLSDSGFYLCACREGYGYTFGSGTRLTVV.

This clone was picked up one time. This chain joins TRBV11-2 and TRBJ2-7; tentatively, D is TRBD2 (6 bases). Germline V gene sequence: CDR1 SGHAT, CDR2 FQNNGV. The CDR3 length is 16 residues. V shed 3 bases and J shed 3 bases, with 18 bases lying between them. The CDR3 sequence: CASSLTWEAGRYEQYF. As DNA, the CDR3 is TGTGCCAGCAGCTTGACATGGGAGGCGGGCCGCTACGAGCAGTACTTC.

V is TRBV6-1 and J is TRBJ2-3; possible D gene TRBD2, 5 bases. This CDR3 contains 13 residues. CDR1 MNHNS and CDR2 SASEGT come from the germline V gene. V was pared by 3 bases and J by 8 bases, with 12 bases between. The CDR3 protein is CASSEEARRTQYF. As DNA, the CDR3 is TGTGCCAGCAGTGAGGAGGCTCGCCGTACGCAGTATTTT.

This chain connects TRBV6-5 to TRBJ1-5; TRBD1 aligns across 9 bases. The CDR3 spans 15 residues. Germline lookup yields CDR1 MNHEY and CDR2 SVGAGI. J lost 5 bases, V lost 5 bases, and 7 bases had no gene match. As DNA, the CDR3 is TGTGCCAGCAGTCCACAGGGGGCGTTGGATCAGCCCCAGCATTTT. Translating it yields CASSPQGALDQPQHF.

This chain connects TRBV10-3 to TRBJ2-7; 7 bases line up with TRBD1. V was pared by 3 bases and J by 4 bases, with 6 bases of the junction left unmatched. The CDR3 is 14 residues long. The V gene's germline CDR1 is ENHRY and CDR2 SYGVKD. DNA for the CDR3: TGTGCCATCAGTGAAGGGACAGCCCCTTACGAGCAGTACTTC. As protein: CAISEGTAPYEQYF.

The genes are TRBV6-6 and TRBJ1-3, with D possibly TRBD1 on 6 matching bases. The V gene lost 6 bases and the J gene lost 7 bases, with 19 bases spanning the gap. The CDR3 covers 15 residues. Germline CDR1 MNHNY, CDR2 SVGAGI (reference sequence). CDR3 coding DNA: TGTGCCAGCAGCCACGGGGACTGGCAGGGGAACACCATATATTTT. Amino acid sequence: CASSHGDWQGNTIYF.

V and J are TRBV29-1 and TRBJ2-7; D tentatively reads TRBD1 or TRBD2 (7 bases each). The CDR3 is made up of 15 amino acids. The V end was cut by 6 bases, the J end by 2 bases, with 20 bases between. The germline CDR1 and CDR2 sequences are SQVTM and ANQGSEA. Written as DNA, the CDR3 is TGCAGCGTCGGAAGGGGGGGGACAGACACCTACGAGCAGTACTTC. Its translation: CSVGRGGTDTYEQYF.

This chain links TRBV18 with TRBJ2-2; D is perhaps TRBD1 (6 bases). Between the trimmed V and J ends, which lost 7 bases and 5 bases, there was a span of 11 bases. Germline V lookup: CDR1 KGHSH, CDR2 LQKENI. This CDR3 has 13 residues. Here the CDR3 reads CASFHRDTGELFF. The CDR3 DNA reads as TGTGCCAGCTTTCACAGGGATACCGGGGAGCTGTTTTTT.

This chain joins TRBV7-6 and TRBJ2-5; possibly TRBD2 for D (6 bases). CDR3 size: 14 residues. Trimming took off 2 bases at V and 3 bases at J, with 10 bases between the two ends. Germline CDR1 reads SGHVS; CDR2 reads FNYEAQ. The CDR3 region is CASSLPSVKETQYF. In DNA form, the CDR3 reads TGTGCCAGCAGCTTACCTAGCGTGAAAGAGACCCAGTACTTC.

The chain is built from TRBV7-3 and TRBJ2-2, with D possibly being TRBD1 (5 bases). V lost 1 base to trimming and J lost 0 bases, with 9 bases between them. The germline V gene has CDR1 SGHTA and CDR2 FQGTGA. CDR3 length equals 16 residues. CDR3 bases: TGTGCCAGCAGCTTAAACAGGCCCGCGAACACCGGGGAGCTGTTTTTT. Translated, it gives CASSLNRPANTGELFF.

V usage is TRBV6-5 and J usage is TRBJ2-3, with 10 nucleotides matching TRBD2. Per germline, CDR1 MNHEY and CDR2 SVGAGI. The CDR3 consists of 14 residues. V shed 6 bases and J 5 bases; nucleotides not matched to a gene: 5. CDR3 loop: CASRSGGAGDTQYF. The CDR3 DNA reads TGTGCCAGCAGAAGCGGGGGGGCGGGAGATACGCAGTATTTT.

The CDR3 spells CASSGGPPGPNEKLFF. The CDR3, as DNA: TGTGCCAGCAGCGGGGGTCCTCCAGGACCTAATGAAAAACTGTTTTTT. The chain links TRBV9 to TRBJ1-4; D is unresolved. This CDR3 comprises 16 residues. Trimming pared 3 bases from V and 3 bases from J, leaving 15 bases between. Per germline, CDR1 SGDLS and CDR2 YYNGEE.

CDR3 coding DNA: TGCGCCAGCAGCGGAAACAGGGTCCAAGAGACCCAGTACTTC. Its translation is CASSGNRVQETQYF. The rearrangement joins TRBV5-1 to TRBJ2-5; a possible D gene is TRBD1 (6 bases). Germline V gene sequence: CDR1 SGHRS, CDR2 YFSETQ. V lost 4 bases and J 1 base, leaving 11 bases between the germline ends. The CDR3 covers 14 residues.

The chain employs TRBV11-2 and TRBJ2-3, with D possibly called TRBD1 or TRBD2 (5 bases each). From germline, CDR1 is SGHAT and CDR2 FQNNGV. The V end lost 5 bases, the J end lost 6 bases, and 9 bases lay between the germline ends. CDR3 size: 12 residues. The CDR3 DNA reads TGTGCCAGCAGCCCGGGACCTGATACGCAGTATTTT. Protein sequence: CASSPGPDTQYF.

The CDR3 loop is CASCESSYNSPLHF. DNA of the CDR3: TGCGCCAGCTGCGAGAGCTCCTATAATTCACCCCTCCACTTT. This chain uses TRBV5-1 with TRBJ1-6; the D is unclear. The CDR3 is 14 residues long. Germline V gene sequence: CDR1 SGHRS, CDR2 YFSETQ. Deletions cut 7 bases from V and 0 bases from J, with 8 bases between.

This rearrangement joins TRBV7-2 to TRBJ2-4; possibly TRBD1 or TRBD2 for D (5 bases each). V lost 3 bases, J lost 5 bases, and 14 bases lay in between. Germline values: CDR1 SGHTA, CDR2 FQGNSA. This CDR3 is built from 15 residues. CDR3 region: CASSFFWGIENIQYF. The CDR3 DNA sequence: TGTGCCAGCAGCTTTTTTTGGGGGATAGAAAACATTCAGTACTTC.

V gene TRBV19 combines with J gene TRBJ2-3; TRBD2 might be the D (5 bases). V was pared by 7 bases and J by 2 bases, with 16 bases between. The CDR3 extends over 15 amino acids. Germline V gene data show CDR1 as LNHDA and CDR2 as SQIVND (reference sequence). The CDR3 DNA reads as TGTGCCAGTAAGGAAGGGAGCGGCTTCACAGATACGCAGTATTTT. It encodes CASKEGSGFTDTQYF.

The chain couples TRBV5-8 to TRBJ2-5; D remains unclear. From germline, CDR1 is SGHTS and CDR2 YDEGEE. Trimming took off 2 bases at V and 4 bases at J, with 15 bases between the two ends. The CDR3 extends over 15 amino acids. The CDR3 here is CASSFGQASRETQYF. The CDR3 nucleotides read TGTGCCAGCAGCTTTGGGCAAGCCTCCAGAGAGACCCAGTACTTC.

The chain couples TRBV7-6 to TRBJ2-2; D is uncertain. The CDR3 has 16 residues. Germline values: CDR1 SGHVS, CDR2 FNYEAQ. V lost 1 base and J 4 bases, leaving 13 bases between the germline ends. CDR3 sequence: CASSLGASVGTGELFF. DNA for the CDR3: TGTGCCAGCAGCTTAGGGGCCAGCGTTGGCACCGGGGAGCTGTTTTTT.

The chain combines TRBV29-1 with TRBJ1-1, with D uncertain. Trimming stripped 1 base from V and 2 bases from J, with 8 bases between. This CDR3 spans 13 amino acids. Germline V CDR1 and CDR2: SQVTM, ANQGSEA. CDR3 sequence (DNA): TGCAGCGTTGAAGTGGGTAGAAACACTGAAGCTTTCTTT. As protein: CSVEVGRNTEAFF.

This CDR3 is CASSQGSGRALEEQYF. The CDR3 nucleotides are TGTGCCAGCAGCCAGGGTAGCGGGAGGGCCCTCGAGGAGCAGTACTTC. The rearrangement uses TRBV3-1 (or the pseudogene TRBV3-2) and TRBJ2-7, with 11 positions matching TRBD2. V trimming: 3 bases; J trimming: 7 bases; junction bases outside the gene matches: 11. This CDR3 is built from 16 residues. Germline V lookup: CDR1 LGHDT, CDR2 YNNKEL (reference sequence).

The gene calls are TRBV14 and TRBJ1-1, with D tentatively TRBD1 (5 bases). The germline V gene encodes CDR1 SGHDN and CDR2 FVKESK. This CDR3 contains 15 residues. The V end was cut by 0 bases, the J end by 5 bases, with 13 bases between. CDR3 sequence reads: CASSQDLGRWTEAFF. The DNA for the CDR3 is TGTGCCAGCAGCCAAGATTTGGGGCGATGGACTGAAGCTTTCTTT.